This T cell receptor beta chain stems from a study of PD-L1 blockade in urothelial cancer. Background on the study: Male sex and bladder-origin urothelial cancer were recorded for about nine tenths of the roughly 29 patients. Analysis of blood occurred 3 weeks (second dose) and 6 weeks after treatment start. Whole-study results and caveats: Lower pretreatment blood TCR clonality, under the median, predicted better survival, researchers reported. When measured at 3 weeks, tumor-associated blood clones expanded more in durable-benefit patients.

Trimming at V came to 6 bases and at J to 5 bases, leaving 5 bases not matched to a gene. CDR3 length: 13 residues. The germline V gene encodes CDR1 MDHEN and CDR2 SYDVKM. TCRdb keeps only in-frame clones here, not all; method: immunoSEQ multiplex PCR. The data contain roughly 38,000 clones, roughly 87% of them singletons. In the case of this clone: Its specificity is unknown.

The chain combines TRBV28 with TRBJ2-3; TRBD2 agrees at 7 bases. The sample consisted of PBMCs, taken around atezolizumab (anti-PD-L1) treatment. This TCR came from a man between 65 and 80 years old with urothelial cancer. The CDR3 DNA follows: TGTGCCAGCAGGGCGGGAGCGGGAGATACGCAGTATTTT. As protein: CASRAGAGDTQYF.